This T cell receptor beta chain was documented in a study of T cells in localized non-small cell lung cancer. CDR3 length: 12 amino acids. In germline, CDR1 is SGHTA, CDR2 FQGNSA. Trimming shortened V by 1 base and J by 15 bases, and 13 bases separated the two germline ends. Concerning this clone: No antigen is known for it.

General study points: There were a median around 57 of the top 100 tumor clones appearing in adjacent lung.

Sequenced by immunoSEQ multiplex PCR; TCRdb stores in-frame clones only, minus some. The table shows about 54,000 clones, with about 83% occurring only once. The clonotype originates from a female donor over 55 with stage II squamous cell lung carcinoma. This chain links TRBV7-2 with TRBJ2-1; possibly TRBD2 for D (6 bases). Source: peripheral blood, taken before any cancer treatment. DNA of the CDR3: TGTGCCAGCAGCTTAGTACGGGACTCTCCGTTCTTC. As protein: CASSLVRDSPFF. The full variable domain, rest sourced from reference TRBV7-2 and TRBJ2-1, is GAGVSQSPSNKVTEKGKDVELRCDPISGHTALYWYRQSLGQGLEFLIYFQGNSAPDKSGLPSDRFSAERTGGSVSTLTIQRTQQEDSAVYLCASSLVRDSPFFGPGTRLTVL.